The rows below give T cell receptor beta chains drawn from one sample of a study of blood T cell repertoires in COVID-19. TCRdb keeps only in-frame clones here, not all; method: immunoSEQ multiplex PCR. This table holds over 200,000 clones, 80% to 85% found once. Source material: peripheral blood. Source of these receptors: a woman older than 75 with active or convalescent COVID-19. CDR3s include the opening cysteine and the closing phenylalanine or tryptophan. D genes are given only for firm matches. Rows may omit the clone size; those that give it use once, few, many or a size class.

d_gene: TRBD1
v_gene: TRBV19
j_gene: TRBJ1-5
abundance: -
CDR3nt: TGTGCCAGTAGTGTGGACAGGGGTCAGCCCCAGCATTTT
CDR3aa: CASSVDRGQPQHF

d_gene: TRBD1
v_gene: TRBV11-3
j_gene: TRBJ1-2
abundance: -
CDR3nt: TGTGCCAGCAGCTTACGGACAGGGGATCCAGCCTTCTATAGCTACACCTTC
CDR3aa: CASSLRTGDPAFYSYTF

d_gene: TRBD1
v_gene: TRBV6-5
j_gene: TRBJ2-3
abundance: once
CDR3nt: TGTGCCAGCAGAACAGGGACAGGGATCACAGATACGCAGTATTTT
CDR3aa: CASRTGTGITDTQYF

d_gene: TRBD2
v_gene: TRBV4-3
j_gene: TRBJ2-4
abundance: -
CDR3nt: TGCGCCAGCAGCCAAATGGGGGCGGGAGGGCCGAAAAACATTCAGTACTTC
CDR3aa: CASSQMGAGGPKNIQYF

d_gene: TRBD2
v_gene: TRBV7-2
j_gene: TRBJ2-2
abundance: -
CDR3nt: TGTGCCAGCAGTTCTAGCGGGGGGGCCTATACCGGGGAGCTGTTTTTT
CDR3aa: CASSSSGGAYTGELFF

d_gene: -
v_gene: TRBV3-1/TRBV3-2
j_gene: TRBJ2-5
abundance: -
CDR3nt: TGTGGGTCTCGAGCGGGCCCACAAGAGACCCAGTACTTC
CDR3aa: CGSRAGPQETQYF

d_gene: TRBD1
v_gene: TRBV18
j_gene: TRBJ2-5
abundance: once
CDR3nt: TGTGCCAGCTCCAAGAGAGGGACAGGGGCAGAGACCCAGTACTTC
CDR3aa: CASSKRGTGAETQYF

d_gene: -
v_gene: TRBV7-8
j_gene: TRBJ1-2
abundance: -
CDR3nt: TGTGCCAGCAGCTTAGCCATGGGCCCGAATGTTGGCTACACCTTC
CDR3aa: CASSLAMGPNVGYTF

d_gene: TRBD2
v_gene: TRBV9
j_gene: TRBJ2-5
abundance: -
CDR3nt: TGTGCCAGCAGCGTAGGCGGGAGTGTGGAGACCCAGTACTTC
CDR3aa: CASSVGGSVETQYF

d_gene: -
v_gene: TRBV6-2/TRBV6-3
j_gene: TRBJ2-3
abundance: -
CDR3nt: TGTGCCAGCAGTTACTCGGTTAACCCCACGGCCAGGGCGGAGGATACGCAGTATTTT
CDR3aa: CASSYSVNPTARAEDTQYF

d_gene: -
v_gene: TRBV3-1/TRBV3-2
j_gene: TRBJ2-3
abundance: -
CDR3nt: TGTGCCAGCAGCTATTCACGGTCAGATACGCAGTATTTT
CDR3aa: CASSYSRSDTQYF

d_gene: -
v_gene: TRBV2
j_gene: TRBJ2-1
abundance: -
CDR3nt: TGTGCCAGCAGGGGAGTTAACAATGAGCAGTTCTTC
CDR3aa: CASRGVNNEQFF

d_gene: TRBD2
v_gene: TRBV6-5
j_gene: TRBJ2-1
abundance: -
CDR3nt: TGTGCCACGGGGCCGAGAGCGGGAAGGCAGTTCTTC
CDR3aa: CATGPRAGRQFF

d_gene: TRBD1
v_gene: TRBV6-5
j_gene: TRBJ1-2
abundance: once
CDR3nt: TGTGCCAGCAGTACCCTGACAGGGAAGAACTATGGCTACACCTTC
CDR3aa: CASSTLTGKNYGYTF

d_gene: TRBD1
v_gene: TRBV10-1
j_gene: TRBJ2-2
abundance: -
CDR3nt: TGCGCCAGCAGTGAGCCTGGGACAGAGAACACCGGGGAGCTGTTTTTT
CDR3aa: CASSEPGTENTGELFF

d_gene: -
v_gene: TRBV7-2
j_gene: TRBJ1-2
abundance: -
CDR3nt: TGTGCCAGCAGCTTCGGGGGGGACTATGGCTACACCTTC
CDR3aa: CASSFGGDYGYTF

d_gene: -
v_gene: TRBV5-1
j_gene: TRBJ1-1
abundance: few
CDR3nt: TGCGCCAGCAGCTTGGAAGGCGGCGACACTGAAGCTTTCTTT
CDR3aa: CASSLEGGDTEAFF

d_gene: TRBD1
v_gene: TRBV30
j_gene: TRBJ2-7
abundance: -
CDR3nt: TGTGCCTGGAACCCCAGGGGGATCCACTACGAGCAGTACTTC
CDR3aa: CAWNPRGIHYEQYF

d_gene: -
v_gene: TRBV27
j_gene: TRBJ1-1
abundance: -
CDR3nt: TGTGCCAGCAGTTTTCAGCGAGGACAGATGGTTAACACTGAAGCTTTCTTT
CDR3aa: CASSFQRGQMVNTEAFF

d_gene: TRBD2
v_gene: TRBV5-1
j_gene: TRBJ2-1
abundance: -
CDR3nt: TGCGCCACCAGTAGCGGGAGGGCGGGGAATGAGCAGTTCTTC
CDR3aa: CATSSGRAGNEQFF

d_gene: TRBD1
v_gene: TRBV7-2
j_gene: TRBJ2-7
abundance: -
CDR3nt: TGTGCCAGCAGCAAGGACAGGGGGCGCGAAGAGCAGTACTTC
CDR3aa: CASSKDRGREEQYF

d_gene: -
v_gene: TRBV30
j_gene: TRBJ2-3
abundance: -
CDR3nt: TGTGCCTGGAGCGGGGGTGTTGCAGATACGCAGTATTTT
CDR3aa: CAWSGGVADTQYF

d_gene: TRBD2
v_gene: TRBV18
j_gene: TRBJ2-1
abundance: -
CDR3nt: TGTGCCAGCTCACCGTTCTCCCAGACTAGCGGGCGGATAAGGGAGCAGTTCTTC
CDR3aa: CASSPFSQTSGRIREQFF

d_gene: -
v_gene: TRBV9
j_gene: TRBJ2-2
abundance: -
CDR3nt: TGTGCCAGCAATAAGCAGAACACCGGGGAGCTGTTTTTT
CDR3aa: CASNKQNTGELFF

d_gene: -
v_gene: TRBV12-5
j_gene: TRBJ2-5
abundance: -
CDR3nt: TGTGCTAGTGGTTTGGTTGTGGGGCGAGAGACCCAGTACTTC
CDR3aa: CASGLVVGRETQYF

d_gene: TRBD1
v_gene: TRBV18
j_gene: TRBJ2-3
abundance: -
CDR3nt: TGTGCCAGCTCACCACCGGGACAGAGCACAGATACGCAGTATTTT
CDR3aa: CASSPPGQSTDTQYF

d_gene: -
v_gene: TRBV19
j_gene: TRBJ1-3
abundance: -
CDR3nt: TGTGCCAGTAGTGTCCAGGGGAACACCATATATTTT
CDR3aa: CASSVQGNTIYF

d_gene: TRBD2
v_gene: TRBV19
j_gene: TRBJ2-1
abundance: -
CDR3nt: TGTGCCAGTAGTCTGGGACTAGCGGGGGGGCTGTCCTACAATGAGCAGTTCTTC
CDR3aa: CASSLGLAGGLSYNEQFF

d_gene: -
v_gene: TRBV5-1
j_gene: TRBJ2-3
abundance: -
CDR3nt: TGCGCCAGCAGGCAGTACGGGACGAGGGGGTCAGATACGCAGTATTTT
CDR3aa: CASRQYGTRGSDTQYF

d_gene: -
v_gene: TRBV23-1
j_gene: TRBJ2-6
abundance: -
CDR3nt: TGCGCCAGCAGTCCGAGGCAACAAAGTCGGGACAACGTCCTGACTTTC
CDR3aa: CASSPRQQSRDNVLTF

d_gene: TRBD1
v_gene: TRBV5-1
j_gene: TRBJ2-3
abundance: -
CDR3nt: TGCGCCAGCTTATCCCGGGACAGCTCCACAGATACGCAGTATTTT
CDR3aa: CASLSRDSSTDTQYF

d_gene: -
v_gene: TRBV29-1
j_gene: TRBJ1-1
abundance: -
CDR3nt: TGCAGCGTTGAGGGCAGGAACACTGAAGCTTTCTTT
CDR3aa: CSVEGRNTEAFF

d_gene: TRBD2
v_gene: TRBV5-1
j_gene: TRBJ2-1
abundance: once
CDR3nt: TGCGCCAGCAGCTTACGATATCAACAAGGACTAGCGGGGGGCGGGTACAATGAGCAGTTCTTC
CDR3aa: CASSLRYQQGLAGGGYNEQFF

d_gene: -
v_gene: TRBV12-3/TRBV12-4
j_gene: TRBJ2-7
abundance: -
CDR3nt: TGTGCCAGCAGCCCAGAGGGTTACGAGCAGTACTTC
CDR3aa: CASSPEGYEQYF

d_gene: -
v_gene: TRBV7-9
j_gene: TRBJ2-2
abundance: -
CDR3nt: TGTGCCAGCAGCTTAGAAGGGGCCGGTGACACCGGGGAGCTGTTTTTT
CDR3aa: CASSLEGAGDTGELFF

d_gene: -
v_gene: TRBV28
j_gene: TRBJ2-5
abundance: -
CDR3nt: TGTGCCAGCAGGTCAGGGGCTCCGGAGACCCAGTACTTC
CDR3aa: CASRSGAPETQYF

d_gene: TRBD2
v_gene: TRBV5-1
j_gene: TRBJ2-1
abundance: -
CDR3nt: TGCGCCAGCAGCCCAAGACTAGCGAGCTCCTACAATGAGCAGTTCTTC
CDR3aa: CASSPRLASSYNEQFF

d_gene: TRBD1
v_gene: TRBV30
j_gene: TRBJ1-5
abundance: -
CDR3nt: TGTGCCTGGAGGGGCGGGACAGGGGCAAATCAGCCCCAGCATTTT
CDR3aa: CAWRGGTGANQPQHF

d_gene: -
v_gene: TRBV18
j_gene: TRBJ1-3
abundance: -
CDR3nt: TGTGCCAGCTCACCAGCGGGGGGAGGCCCTGGAAACACCATATATTTT
CDR3aa: CASSPAGGGPGNTIYF

d_gene: -
v_gene: TRBV7-3
j_gene: TRBJ2-5
abundance: -
CDR3nt: TGTGCCAGCAGCTTAAATCGTTTGGAGACCCAGTACTTC
CDR3aa: CASSLNRLETQYF

d_gene: -
v_gene: TRBV6-2/TRBV6-3
j_gene: TRBJ2-1
abundance: -
CDR3nt: TGTGCCAGCAGTTACTGGAGGGAAAACAATGAGCAGTTCTTC
CDR3aa: CASSYWRENNEQFF

d_gene: -
v_gene: TRBV29-1
j_gene: TRBJ1-1
abundance: -
CDR3nt: TGCAGCCCCTCCTTCCTCAGCGTAAACACTGAAGCTTTCTTT
CDR3aa: CSPSFLSVNTEAFF

d_gene: -
v_gene: TRBV5-6
j_gene: TRBJ2-1
abundance: few
CDR3nt: TGTGCCAGCAGCTGGGGGGACAGTAGTGAGCAGTTCTTC
CDR3aa: CASSWGDSSEQFF

d_gene: TRBD1
v_gene: TRBV19
j_gene: TRBJ2-5
abundance: -
CDR3nt: TGTGCCAGTAGTCCGCGGACAGGGCTTATCCAAGAGACCCAGTACTTC
CDR3aa: CASSPRTGLIQETQYF

d_gene: -
v_gene: TRBV19
j_gene: TRBJ1-5
abundance: -
CDR3nt: TGTGCTAGCGTGCGGGGGATCAATCAGCCCCAGCATTTT
CDR3aa: CASVRGINQPQHF

d_gene: -
v_gene: TRBV12-2
j_gene: TRBJ2-7
abundance: -
CDR3nt: TGTGCAAGTCGCTTTCCTTTCAACGGACTAGCCGCCCACGAGCAGTACTTC
CDR3aa: CASRFPFNGLAAHEQYF

d_gene: -
v_gene: TRBV15
j_gene: TRBJ1-3
abundance: -
CDR3nt: TGTGCCACCAGCAGAGGTAACAGGGAAAGGTCCTCGAACACCATATATTTT
CDR3aa: CATSRGNRERSSNTIYF

d_gene: TRBD1
v_gene: TRBV7-2
j_gene: TRBJ1-5
abundance: -
CDR3nt: TGTGCCAGCAGCTTAGGCCCGGGACAGGGCAATCAGCCCCAGCATTTT
CDR3aa: CASSLGPGQGNQPQHF

d_gene: TRBD2
v_gene: TRBV11-2
j_gene: TRBJ2-7
abundance: -
CDR3nt: TGTGCCAGCAGCCCCGGGAGCGGGGGGGTAAGCGAGCAGTACTTC
CDR3aa: CASSPGSGGVSEQYF

d_gene: -
v_gene: TRBV30
j_gene: TRBJ1-2
abundance: -
CDR3nt: TGTGCCTCCCAAAACTATGGCTACACCTTC
CDR3aa: CASQNYGYTF

d_gene: TRBD2
v_gene: TRBV19
j_gene: TRBJ2-1
abundance: -
CDR3nt: TGTGCCAGTCTTAGGCGGGAGAGTGGCAATGAGCAGTTCTTC
CDR3aa: CASLRRESGNEQFF

d_gene: -
v_gene: TRBV7-8
j_gene: TRBJ2-5
abundance: -
CDR3nt: TGTGCCAGCAGCTTGAAAACTAGCCTACAAGAGACCCAGTACTTC
CDR3aa: CASSLKTSLQETQYF

d_gene: -
v_gene: TRBV3-1/TRBV3-2
j_gene: TRBJ1-1
abundance: -
CDR3nt: TGTGCCAGCAGCCAACAGGGAGGGACTGAAGCTTTCTTT
CDR3aa: CASSQQGGTEAFF

d_gene: TRBD1
v_gene: TRBV7-2
j_gene: TRBJ2-1
abundance: -
CDR3nt: TGTGCCAGCAGCTTAGGGGGGACAGTTCCCAATGAGCAGTTCTTC
CDR3aa: CASSLGGTVPNEQFF